This is a list of T cell receptor beta chains from one sample in a study of shared clonotypes between healthy human individuals. Clones were read by immunoSEQ multiplex PCR, and TCRdb kept only the in-frame ones, dropping some. Of around 500,000 clones in the sample, over 70% were seen once. Sequenced sample: PBMCs. Receptor source: a woman aged 40 to 50 in good health. Some clones in this sample may be carry-over from other donors' samples. CDR3s include the opening cysteine and the closing phenylalanine or tryptophan. Each record gives: D gene, J gene, V gene, clone size, CDR3 protein, CDR3 DNA. A D gene is named only where the DNA matches it firmly. The size field is filled for only some rows; it gives once, few, many or a size class.

d_call: TRBD1
j_call: TRBJ2-5
v_call: TRBV2
clone_size: -
cdr3_aa: CASSGQGASQYF
cdr3_nt: TGTGCCAGCAGCGGACAGGGGGCATCCCAGTACTTC

d_call: -
j_call: TRBJ2-2
v_call: TRBV7-8
clone_size: -
cdr3_aa: CASSFAGGVIGELFF
cdr3_nt: TGTGCCAGCAGCTTCGCAGGCGGTGTTATCGGGGAGCTGTTTTTT

d_call: -
j_call: TRBJ2-1
v_call: TRBV5-1
clone_size: -
cdr3_aa: CASSLFGGDLSYNEQFF
cdr3_nt: TGCGCCAGCAGCTTGTTTGGGGGAGACCTATCCTACAATGAGCAGTTCTTC

d_call: -
j_call: TRBJ2-6
v_call: TRBV21-1
clone_size: -
cdr3_aa: CASSRLLQQSRANVLTF
cdr3_nt: TGTGCCAGCAGTCGTCTGCTACAACAAAGTCGGGCCAACGTCCTGACTTTC

d_call: -
j_call: TRBJ2-1
v_call: TRBV7-2
clone_size: -
cdr3_aa: CASSLMTGKSSYNEQFF
cdr3_nt: TGTGCCAGCAGCTTAATGACAGGCAAAAGCTCCTACAATGAGCAGTTCTTC

d_call: -
j_call: TRBJ1-5
v_call: TRBV19
clone_size: -
cdr3_aa: CASSIALIGPGGQPQHF
cdr3_nt: TGTGCCAGTAGTATTGCGCTGATAGGGCCAGGAGGGCAGCCCCAGCATTTT

d_call: TRBD1
j_call: TRBJ2-2
v_call: TRBV27
clone_size: -
cdr3_aa: CASSPRDRHSFRELFF
cdr3_nt: TGTGCCAGCAGCCCTAGGGACAGACATTCTTTTAGGGAGCTGTTTTTT

d_call: -
j_call: TRBJ2-1
v_call: TRBV5-1
clone_size: -
cdr3_aa: CASSLSSSSYNEQFF
cdr3_nt: TGCGCCAGCAGCTTGTCGAGCAGCTCCTACAATGAGCAGTTCTTC

d_call: -
j_call: TRBJ2-3
v_call: TRBV5-1
clone_size: -
cdr3_aa: CASSPGVTDTQYF
cdr3_nt: TGCGCCAGCAGCCCCGGGGTCACAGATACGCAGTATTTT

d_call: -
j_call: TRBJ1-5
v_call: TRBV19
clone_size: -
cdr3_aa: CASSIPTARPQHF
cdr3_nt: TGTGCCAGTAGTATCCCCACCGCTCGGCCCCAGCATTTT

d_call: -
j_call: TRBJ2-5
v_call: TRBV19
clone_size: -
cdr3_aa: CASSIAGSTGTQYF
cdr3_nt: TGTGCCAGTAGTATAGCGGGGAGCACAGGGACCCAGTACTTC

d_call: TRBD1
j_call: TRBJ1-2
v_call: TRBV28
clone_size: -
cdr3_aa: CASRTVGQGAAGYTF
cdr3_nt: TGTGCCAGCAGAACGGTAGGACAGGGGGCTGCGGGCTACACCTTC

d_call: TRBD2
j_call: TRBJ2-1
v_call: TRBV27
clone_size: -
cdr3_aa: CASSWLAGVVEQFF
cdr3_nt: TGTGCCAGCAGTTGGTTAGCGGGAGTGGTTGAGCAGTTCTTC

d_call: TRBD2
j_call: TRBJ2-1
v_call: TRBV7-6
clone_size: -
cdr3_aa: CASSTTSGRGFYEQFF
cdr3_nt: TGTGCCAGCAGCACCACAAGCGGGAGAGGGTTTTATGAGCAGTTCTTC

d_call: TRBD1
j_call: TRBJ1-5
v_call: TRBV6-5
clone_size: once
cdr3_aa: CASSSQGAGQPQHF
cdr3_nt: TGTGCCAGCAGTTCGCAGGGGGCAGGGCAGCCCCAGCATTTT

d_call: -
j_call: TRBJ1-2
v_call: TRBV30
clone_size: -
cdr3_aa: CAWSPSWDGYTF
cdr3_nt: TGTGCCTGGAGTCCTTCGTGGGATGGCTACACCTTC

d_call: -
j_call: TRBJ1-5
v_call: TRBV15
clone_size: few
cdr3_aa: CATSRERDLEPQHF
cdr3_nt: TGTGCCACCAGCAGAGAAAGGGATCTGGAGCCCCAGCATTTT

d_call: -
j_call: TRBJ1-4
v_call: TRBV18
clone_size: once
cdr3_aa: CASSRGQIGVEKLFF
cdr3_nt: TGTGCCAGCTCACGCGGACAGATTGGTGTCGAAAAACTGTTTTTT

d_call: TRBD2
j_call: TRBJ2-7
v_call: TRBV9
clone_size: -
cdr3_aa: CASSVSDGGLAGGPTYEQYF
cdr3_nt: TGTGCCAGCAGCGTAAGCGACGGAGGGCTGGCGGGAGGGCCGACCTACGAGCAGTACTTC

d_call: TRBD1
j_call: TRBJ1-1
v_call: TRBV5-5
clone_size: -
cdr3_aa: CASSRDSFSFEAFF
cdr3_nt: TGTGCCAGCAGCCGGGACAGCTTTTCCTTTGAAGCTTTCTTT

d_call: -
j_call: TRBJ1-4
v_call: TRBV19
clone_size: -
cdr3_aa: CASSMGGATNEKLFF
cdr3_nt: TGTGCCAGTAGTATGGGGGGTGCAACTAATGAAAAACTGTTTTTT

d_call: -
j_call: TRBJ2-7
v_call: TRBV9
clone_size: -
cdr3_aa: CASSTAASPYYEQYF
cdr3_nt: TGTGCCAGCAGCACAGCAGCGTCCCCTTACTACGAGCAGTACTTC

d_call: -
j_call: TRBJ2-7
v_call: TRBV28
clone_size: -
cdr3_aa: CASSFGKFEQYF
cdr3_nt: TGTGCCAGCAGTTTCGGGAAATTCGAGCAGTACTTC

d_call: TRBD1
j_call: TRBJ2-5
v_call: TRBV10-3
clone_size: once
cdr3_aa: CAISEGGQETQYF
cdr3_nt: TGTGCCATCAGTGAAGGGGGCCAGGAGACCCAGTACTTC

d_call: TRBD1
j_call: TRBJ2-5
v_call: TRBV5-1
clone_size: -
cdr3_aa: CASSLQGTGGETQYF
cdr3_nt: TGCGCCAGCAGCTTGCAGGGGACAGGGGGCGAGACCCAGTACTTC

d_call: TRBD2
j_call: TRBJ2-1
v_call: TRBV7-2
clone_size: many
cdr3_aa: CASTGGTGTYNEQFF
cdr3_nt: TGTGCCAGCACGGGGGGAACGGGAACCTACAATGAGCAGTTCTTC

d_call: -
j_call: TRBJ1-5
v_call: TRBV7-9
clone_size: once
cdr3_aa: CASSLGWRQPQHF
cdr3_nt: TGTGCCAGCAGCTTAGGGTGGCGGCAGCCCCAGCATTTT

d_call: -
j_call: TRBJ2-2
v_call: TRBV30
clone_size: many
cdr3_aa: CAWGKARLNTGELFF
cdr3_nt: TGTGCCTGGGGAAAGGCCCGGCTTAACACCGGGGAGCTGTTTTTT

d_call: TRBD2
j_call: TRBJ2-3
v_call: TRBV2
clone_size: few
cdr3_aa: CASSASLGGDTQYF
cdr3_nt: TGTGCCAGCAGTGCCTCTCTCGGGGGGGATACGCAGTATTTT

d_call: -
j_call: TRBJ2-5
v_call: TRBV7-7
clone_size: -
cdr3_aa: CASSPKRGQETQYF
cdr3_nt: TGTGCTAGCAGCCCTAAACGGGGGCAAGAGACCCAGTACTTC

d_call: TRBD2
j_call: TRBJ2-7
v_call: TRBV6-5
clone_size: -
cdr3_aa: CASSYRELAGLYEQYF
cdr3_nt: TGTGCCAGCAGTTACCGGGAATTAGCGGGCCTCTACGAGCAGTACTTC

d_call: TRBD2
j_call: TRBJ2-1
v_call: TRBV7-6
clone_size: once
cdr3_aa: CASSLPGLVGSNEQFF
cdr3_nt: TGTGCCAGCAGCCTCCCGGGACTAGTAGGATCAAATGAGCAGTTCTTC

d_call: -
j_call: TRBJ1-1
v_call: TRBV18
clone_size: -
cdr3_aa: CASSPPRTEWQTEAFF
cdr3_nt: TGTGCCAGCTCACCACCCCGGACAGAATGGCAGACTGAAGCTTTCTTT

d_call: -
j_call: TRBJ2-1
v_call: TRBV11-3
clone_size: -
cdr3_aa: CASSLGPNEQFF
cdr3_nt: TGTGCCAGCAGCTTAGGCCCCAATGAGCAGTTCTTC

d_call: TRBD1
j_call: TRBJ2-3
v_call: TRBV6-5
clone_size: -
cdr3_aa: CASSYGTDSDTQYF
cdr3_nt: TGTGCCAGCAGTTACGGGACAGACTCAGATACGCAGTATTTT

d_call: TRBD2
j_call: TRBJ2-3
v_call: TRBV6-6
clone_size: -
cdr3_aa: CASSYPAGESDTQYF
cdr3_nt: TGTGCCAGCAGTTACCCAGCGGGAGAGTCAGATACGCAGTATTTT